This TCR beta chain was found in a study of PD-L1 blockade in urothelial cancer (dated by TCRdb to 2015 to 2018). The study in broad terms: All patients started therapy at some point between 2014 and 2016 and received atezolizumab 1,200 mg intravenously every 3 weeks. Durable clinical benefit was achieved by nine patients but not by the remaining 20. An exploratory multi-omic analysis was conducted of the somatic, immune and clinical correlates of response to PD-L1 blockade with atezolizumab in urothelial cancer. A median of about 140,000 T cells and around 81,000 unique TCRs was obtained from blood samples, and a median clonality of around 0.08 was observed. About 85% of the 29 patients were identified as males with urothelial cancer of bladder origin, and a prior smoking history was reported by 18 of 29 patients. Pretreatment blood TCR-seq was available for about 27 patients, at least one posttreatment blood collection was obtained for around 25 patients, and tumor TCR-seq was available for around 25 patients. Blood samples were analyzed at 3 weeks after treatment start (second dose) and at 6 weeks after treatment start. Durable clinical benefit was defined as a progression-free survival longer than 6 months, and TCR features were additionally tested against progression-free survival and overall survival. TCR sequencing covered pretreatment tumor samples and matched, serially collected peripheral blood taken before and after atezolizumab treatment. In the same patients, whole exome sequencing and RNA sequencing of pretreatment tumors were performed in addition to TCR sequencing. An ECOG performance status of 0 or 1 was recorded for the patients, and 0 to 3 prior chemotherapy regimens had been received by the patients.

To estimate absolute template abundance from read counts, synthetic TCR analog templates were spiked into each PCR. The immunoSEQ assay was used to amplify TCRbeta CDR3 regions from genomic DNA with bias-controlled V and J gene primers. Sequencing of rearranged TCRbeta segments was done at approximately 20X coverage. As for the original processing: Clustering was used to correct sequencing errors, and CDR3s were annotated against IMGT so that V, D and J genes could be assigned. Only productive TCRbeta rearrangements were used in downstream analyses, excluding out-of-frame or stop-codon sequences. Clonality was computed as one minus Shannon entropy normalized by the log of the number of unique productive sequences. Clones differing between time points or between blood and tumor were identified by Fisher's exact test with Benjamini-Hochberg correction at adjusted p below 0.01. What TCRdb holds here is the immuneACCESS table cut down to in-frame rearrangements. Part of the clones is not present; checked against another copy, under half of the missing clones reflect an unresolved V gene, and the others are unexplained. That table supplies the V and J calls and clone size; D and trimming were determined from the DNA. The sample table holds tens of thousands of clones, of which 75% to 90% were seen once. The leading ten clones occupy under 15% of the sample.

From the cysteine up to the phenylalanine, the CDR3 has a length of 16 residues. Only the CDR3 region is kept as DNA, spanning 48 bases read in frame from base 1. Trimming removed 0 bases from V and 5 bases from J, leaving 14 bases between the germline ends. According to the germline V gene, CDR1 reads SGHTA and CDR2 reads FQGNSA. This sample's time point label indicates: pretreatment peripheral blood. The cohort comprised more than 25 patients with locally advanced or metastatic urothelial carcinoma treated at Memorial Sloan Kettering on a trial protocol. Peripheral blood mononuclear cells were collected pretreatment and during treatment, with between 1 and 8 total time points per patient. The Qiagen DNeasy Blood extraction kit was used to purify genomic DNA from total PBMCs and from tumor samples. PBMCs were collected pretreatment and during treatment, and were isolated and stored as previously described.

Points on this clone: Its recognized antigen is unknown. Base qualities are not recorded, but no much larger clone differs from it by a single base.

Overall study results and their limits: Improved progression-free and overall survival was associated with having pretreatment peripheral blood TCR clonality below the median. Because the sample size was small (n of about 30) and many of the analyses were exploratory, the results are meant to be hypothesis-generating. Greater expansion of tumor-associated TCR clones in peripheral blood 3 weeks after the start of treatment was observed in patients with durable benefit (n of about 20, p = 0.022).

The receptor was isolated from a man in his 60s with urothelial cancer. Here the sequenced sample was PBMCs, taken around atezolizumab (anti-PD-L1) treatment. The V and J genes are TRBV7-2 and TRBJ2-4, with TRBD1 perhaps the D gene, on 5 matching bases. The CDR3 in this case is CASSLAGSRDENIQYF. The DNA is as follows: TGTGCCAGCAGCTTAGCAGGGTCCAGGGATGAAAACATTCAGTACTTC.